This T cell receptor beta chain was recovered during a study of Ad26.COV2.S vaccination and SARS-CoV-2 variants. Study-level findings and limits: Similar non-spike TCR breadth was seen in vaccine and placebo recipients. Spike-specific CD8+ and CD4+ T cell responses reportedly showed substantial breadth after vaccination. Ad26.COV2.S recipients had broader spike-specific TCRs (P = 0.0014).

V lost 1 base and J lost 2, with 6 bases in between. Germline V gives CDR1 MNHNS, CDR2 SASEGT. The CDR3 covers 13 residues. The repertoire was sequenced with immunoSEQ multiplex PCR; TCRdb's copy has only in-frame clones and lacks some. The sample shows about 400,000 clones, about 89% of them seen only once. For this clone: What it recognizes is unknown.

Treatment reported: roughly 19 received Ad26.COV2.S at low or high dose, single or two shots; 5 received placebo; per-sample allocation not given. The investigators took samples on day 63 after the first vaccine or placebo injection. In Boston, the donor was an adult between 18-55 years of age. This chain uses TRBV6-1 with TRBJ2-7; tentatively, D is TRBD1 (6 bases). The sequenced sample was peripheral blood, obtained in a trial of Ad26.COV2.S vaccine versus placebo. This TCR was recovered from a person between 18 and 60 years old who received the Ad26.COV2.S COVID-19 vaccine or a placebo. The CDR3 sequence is CASSEGGPYEQYF. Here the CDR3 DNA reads TGTGCCAGCAGTGAAGGGGGGCCCTACGAGCAGTACTTC.